This T cell receptor beta chain was sequenced during a study of control samples from healthy donors and cancer patients. TCRdb's copy holds only in-frame clones and misses some; the assay was immunoSEQ multiplex PCR. The sample consists of some 120,000 clones, 85% to 95% of them appearing once. The source material was PBMCs. The sequence was collected from an older man with head and neck cancer.

This CDR3 is CACWDKGSYNSPLHF. CDR3 nucleotide sequence: TGTGCCTGCTGGGACAAGGGCTCCTATAATTCACCCCTCCACTTT. V and J are TRBV30 and TRBJ1-6, with D tentatively TRBD1 (6 bases). CDR1 is GTSNPN, CDR2 SVGIG, per germline (reference sequence). Trimming took 6 bases from V and 0 from J, leaving 12 bases between them. The CDR3 runs 15 residues.